These 3 T cell receptor beta chains share one sample of origin, sequenced in a study of blood T cells in healthy people across ages. A sample-barcoded 5' primer and a J-beta primer mix were used in a second PCR of about 7 to 11 cycles. TCRdb fed the 5' RACE reads into MiXCR, producing one record per CDR3 protein. The sample has around 1,600,000 distinct CDR3 sequences, roughly 43% seen once. Sequencing was carried out using blood. All receptors come from a woman aged 18-29 years in good health.

This clonotype has a count of ten or more. The CDR3 DNA reads as TGCAGTGCAACGGGACAGTACCAAGAGACCCAGTACTTC. Encoded protein: CSATGQYQETQYF. The chain recombines TRBV20-1 with TRBJ2-5, with 7 bases matching TRBD1. CDR3 size: 13 residues. V trimming: 6 bases; J trimming: 0 bases; junction bases outside the gene matches: 4. The germline V gene has CDR1 DFQATT and CDR2 SNEGSKA (reference sequence).

J is TRBJ1-6 and V is TRBV24-1; weak D call: TRBD1 (5 bases). The CDR3 loop spans 13 amino acids. Germline V gives CDR1 KGHDR, CDR2 SFDVKD. Trimming removed 9 bases from V and 6 bases from J, with 11 bases in between. The CDR3 sequence is CATRDLLNSPLHF. The CDR3 coding sequence is TGTGCCACCCGGGACCTTCTTAATTCACCCCTCCACTTT.

This clonotype was seen more than once but under ten times. This chain joins TRBV14 and TRBJ2-5; TRBD1 matches at 11 bases. Germline-derived CDR1 and CDR2 are SGHDN and FVKESK. The CDR3 runs 16 residues. Unmatched junction bases numbered 7, after V lost 3 bases and J lost 4 bases. The CDR3 DNA is TGTGCCAGCAGCCACTTCCGGGGACAGGGGGGAGAGACCCAGTACTTC. Its translation is CASSHFRGQGGETQYF.